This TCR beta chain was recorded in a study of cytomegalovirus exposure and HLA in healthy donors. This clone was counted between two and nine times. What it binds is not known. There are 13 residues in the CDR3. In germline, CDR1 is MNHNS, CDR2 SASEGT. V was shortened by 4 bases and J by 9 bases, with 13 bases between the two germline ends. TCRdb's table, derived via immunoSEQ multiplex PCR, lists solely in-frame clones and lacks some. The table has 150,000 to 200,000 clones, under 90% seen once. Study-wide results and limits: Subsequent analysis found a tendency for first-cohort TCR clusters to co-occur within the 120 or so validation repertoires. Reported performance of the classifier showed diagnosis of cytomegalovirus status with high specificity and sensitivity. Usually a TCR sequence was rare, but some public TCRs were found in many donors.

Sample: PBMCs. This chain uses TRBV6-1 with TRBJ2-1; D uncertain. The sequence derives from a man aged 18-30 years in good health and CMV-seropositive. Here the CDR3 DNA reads TGTGCCAGCAGTGTTGGCCCGTCGGGTGAGCAGTTCTTC. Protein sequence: CASSVGPSGEQFF.